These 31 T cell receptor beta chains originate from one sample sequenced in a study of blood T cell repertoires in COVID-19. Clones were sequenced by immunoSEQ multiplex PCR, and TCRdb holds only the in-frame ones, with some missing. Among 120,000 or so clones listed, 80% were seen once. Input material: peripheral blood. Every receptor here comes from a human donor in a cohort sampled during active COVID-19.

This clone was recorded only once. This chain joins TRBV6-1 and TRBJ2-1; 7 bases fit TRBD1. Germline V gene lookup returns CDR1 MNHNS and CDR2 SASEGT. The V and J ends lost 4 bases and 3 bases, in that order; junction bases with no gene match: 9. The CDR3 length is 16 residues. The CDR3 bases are TGTGCCAGCAGTGTCTCCCCTCGGACAGGCTACAATGAGCAGTTCTTC. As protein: CASSVSPRTGYNEQFF.

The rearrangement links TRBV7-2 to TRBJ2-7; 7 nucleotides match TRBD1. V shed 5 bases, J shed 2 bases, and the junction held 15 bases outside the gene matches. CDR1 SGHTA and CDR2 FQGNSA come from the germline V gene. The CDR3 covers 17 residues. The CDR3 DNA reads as TGTGCCAGCAGCCCCGATGCCGGGACAGCGATCCCCTACGAGCAGTACTTC. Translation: CASSPDAGTAIPYEQYF.

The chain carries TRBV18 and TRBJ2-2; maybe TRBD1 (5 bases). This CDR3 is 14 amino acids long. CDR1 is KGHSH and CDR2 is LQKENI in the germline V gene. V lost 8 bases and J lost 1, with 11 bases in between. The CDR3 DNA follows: TGTGCCAGCGAGGAGACAGTGAACACCGGGGAGCTGTTTTTT. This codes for CASEETVNTGELFF.

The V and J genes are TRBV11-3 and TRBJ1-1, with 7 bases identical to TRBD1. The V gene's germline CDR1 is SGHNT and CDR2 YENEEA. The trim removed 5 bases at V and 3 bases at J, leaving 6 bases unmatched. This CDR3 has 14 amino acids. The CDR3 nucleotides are TGTGCCAGCAGCAACGGACAGGAGGACACTGAAGCTTTCTTT. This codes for CASSNGQEDTEAFF.

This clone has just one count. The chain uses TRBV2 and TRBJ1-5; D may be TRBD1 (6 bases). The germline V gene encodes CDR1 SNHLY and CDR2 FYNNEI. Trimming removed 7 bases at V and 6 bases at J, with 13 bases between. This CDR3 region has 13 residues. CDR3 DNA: TGTGCCAGCAAAACAGGGTGGCTTCAGCCCCAGCATTTT. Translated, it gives CASKTGWLQPQHF.

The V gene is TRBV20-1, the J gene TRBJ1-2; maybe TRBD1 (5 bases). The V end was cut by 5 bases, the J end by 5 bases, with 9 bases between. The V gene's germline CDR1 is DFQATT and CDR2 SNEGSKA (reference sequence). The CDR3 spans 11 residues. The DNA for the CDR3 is TGCAGTGCTGTGGGGCGGTATGGCTACACCTTC. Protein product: CSAVGRYGYTF.

This CDR3 is CASSFLGATNEKLFF. As DNA, the CDR3 is TGTGCCAGCAGCTTCTTAGGGGCAACTAATGAAAAACTGTTTTTT. This chain uses TRBV28 with TRBJ1-4; D may be TRBD1 (5 bases). The CDR3 extends over 15 amino acids. Trimming cost V 6 bases and J 0 bases, with 11 bases left between them. Germline-derived CDR1 and CDR2 are MDHEN and SYDVKM.

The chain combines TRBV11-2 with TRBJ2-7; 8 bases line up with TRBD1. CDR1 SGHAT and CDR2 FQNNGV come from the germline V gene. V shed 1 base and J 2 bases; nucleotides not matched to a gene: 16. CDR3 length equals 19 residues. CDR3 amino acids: CASSLGDRFSYERAYEQYF. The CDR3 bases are TGTGCCAGCAGCTTAGGGGACAGGTTCTCCTACGAGCGGGCCTACGAGCAGTACTTC. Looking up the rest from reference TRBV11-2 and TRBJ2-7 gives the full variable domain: EAGVAQSPRYKIIEKRQSVAFWCNPISGHATLYWYQQILGQGPKLLIQFQNNGVVDDSQLPKDRFSAERLKGVDSTLKIQPAKLEDSAVYLCASSLGDRFSYERAYEQYFGPGTRLTVT.

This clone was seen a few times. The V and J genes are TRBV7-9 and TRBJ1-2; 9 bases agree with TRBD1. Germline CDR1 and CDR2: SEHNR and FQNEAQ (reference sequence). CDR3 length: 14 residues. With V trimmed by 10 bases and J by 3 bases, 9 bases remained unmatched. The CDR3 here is CATRRDRVDYGYTF. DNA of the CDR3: TGTGCCACTCGTAGGGACAGGGTGGACTATGGCTACACCTTC.

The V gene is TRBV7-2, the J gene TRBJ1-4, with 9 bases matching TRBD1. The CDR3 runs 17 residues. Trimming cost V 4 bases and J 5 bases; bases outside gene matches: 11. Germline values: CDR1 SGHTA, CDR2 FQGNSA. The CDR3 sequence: CASSSQGAVRRNEKLFF. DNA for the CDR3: TGTGCCAGCAGCTCACAGGGGGCCGTTCGTAGAAATGAAAAACTGTTTTTT.

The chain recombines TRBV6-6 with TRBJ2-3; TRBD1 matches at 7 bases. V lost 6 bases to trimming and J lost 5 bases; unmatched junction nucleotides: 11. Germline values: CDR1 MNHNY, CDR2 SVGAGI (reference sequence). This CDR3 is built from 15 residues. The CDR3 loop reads CASSLLDRAGDTQYF. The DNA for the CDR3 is TGTGCCAGCAGCCTCCTCGACAGGGCTGGAGATACGCAGTATTTT.

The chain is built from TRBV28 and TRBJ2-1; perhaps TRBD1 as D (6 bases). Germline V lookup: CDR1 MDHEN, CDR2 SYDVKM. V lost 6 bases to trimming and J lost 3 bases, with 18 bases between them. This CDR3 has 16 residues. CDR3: CASSTRDTDYYNEQFF. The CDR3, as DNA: TGTGCCAGCAGCACCCGGGACACAGACTACTACAATGAGCAGTTCTTC.

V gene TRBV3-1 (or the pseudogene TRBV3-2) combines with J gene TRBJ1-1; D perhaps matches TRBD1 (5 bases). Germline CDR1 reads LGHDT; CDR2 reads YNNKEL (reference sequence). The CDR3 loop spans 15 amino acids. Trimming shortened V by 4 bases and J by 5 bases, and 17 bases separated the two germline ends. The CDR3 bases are TGTGCCAGCAGCCGTAGAGGCACCCGGGGGACTGAAGCTTTCTTT. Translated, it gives CASSRRGTRGTEAFF.

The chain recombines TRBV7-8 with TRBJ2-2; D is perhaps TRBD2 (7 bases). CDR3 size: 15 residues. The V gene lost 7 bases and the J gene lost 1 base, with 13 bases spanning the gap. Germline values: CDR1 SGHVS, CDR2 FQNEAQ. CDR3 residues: CASTGRGLNTGELFF. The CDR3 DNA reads TGTGCCAGCACCGGGCGGGGGCTGAACACCGGGGAGCTGTTTTTT. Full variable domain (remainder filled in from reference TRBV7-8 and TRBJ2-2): GAGVSQSPRYKVAKRGQDVALRCDPISGHVSLFWYQQALGQGPEFLTYFQNEAQLDKSGLPSDRFFAERPEGSVSTLKIQRTQQEDSAVYLCASTGRGLNTGELFFGEGSRLTVL.

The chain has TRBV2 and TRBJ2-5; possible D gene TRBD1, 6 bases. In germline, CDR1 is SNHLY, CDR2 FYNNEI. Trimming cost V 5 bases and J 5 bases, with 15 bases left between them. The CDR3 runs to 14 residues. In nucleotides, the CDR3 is TGTGCCAGCAGTTATACAGGGTTTTTTGAGACCCAGTACTTC. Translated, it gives CASSYTGFFETQYF.

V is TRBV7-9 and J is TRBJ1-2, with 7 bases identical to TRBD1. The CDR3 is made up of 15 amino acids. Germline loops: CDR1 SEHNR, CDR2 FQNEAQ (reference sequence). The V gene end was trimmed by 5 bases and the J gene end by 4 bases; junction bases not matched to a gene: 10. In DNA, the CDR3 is TGTGCCAGCAGCCAAGTCTCAGGGGGTCCCTATGGCTACACCTTC. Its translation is CASSQVSGGPYGYTF.

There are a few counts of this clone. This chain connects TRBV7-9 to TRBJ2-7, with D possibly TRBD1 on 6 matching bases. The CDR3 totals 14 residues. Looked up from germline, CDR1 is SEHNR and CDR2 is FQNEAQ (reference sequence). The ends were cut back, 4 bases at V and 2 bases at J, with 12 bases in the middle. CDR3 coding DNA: TGTGCCAGCAGCTCCTACAGGGCCCCCTACGAGCAGTACTTC. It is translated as CASSSYRAPYEQYF.

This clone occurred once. The CDR3: CASSWTGGTNTEAFF. In DNA, the CDR3 is TGTGCCAGCAGCTGGACAGGGGGGACGAACACTGAAGCTTTCTTT. The chain couples TRBV7-2 to TRBJ1-1, with 10 bases identical to TRBD1. V gave up 4 bases and J gave up 1 base; unmatched junction bases: 3. Per the germline V gene, CDR1 is SGHTA and CDR2 is FQGNSA. The CDR3 consists of 15 residues.

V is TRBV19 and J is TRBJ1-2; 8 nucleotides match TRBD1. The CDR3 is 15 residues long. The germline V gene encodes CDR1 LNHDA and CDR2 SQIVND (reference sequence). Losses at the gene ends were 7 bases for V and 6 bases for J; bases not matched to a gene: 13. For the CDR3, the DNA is TGTGCCAGTAAAGACGAACGGACAGGGAACGATGGCTACACCTTC. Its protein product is CASKDERTGNDGYTF. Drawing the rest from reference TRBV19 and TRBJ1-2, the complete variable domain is DGGITQSPKYLFRKEGQNVTLSCEQNLNHDAMYWYRQDPGQGLRLIYYSQIVNDFQKGDIAEGYSVSREKKESFPLTVTSAQKNPTAFYLCASKDERTGNDGYTFGSGTRLTVV.

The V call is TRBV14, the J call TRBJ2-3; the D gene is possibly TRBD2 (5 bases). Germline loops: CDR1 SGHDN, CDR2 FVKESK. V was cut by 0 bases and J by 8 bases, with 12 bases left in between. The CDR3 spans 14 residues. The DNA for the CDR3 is TGTGCCAGCAGCCAAGATACCCCAGAGGGTACGCAGTATTTT. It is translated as CASSQDTPEGTQYF.

The DNA for the CDR3 is TGCGCCAGCAGCCAAGACGGGTTCACCGGGGAGCTGTTTTTT. Translated, it gives CASSQDGFTGELFF. The V call is TRBV4-3, the J call TRBJ2-2; no reliable D call. Trimming pared 0 bases from V and 4 bases from J, leaving 6 bases between. The CDR3 sequence is 14 residues long. CDR1 LGHNA and CDR2 YSLEER come from the germline V gene.

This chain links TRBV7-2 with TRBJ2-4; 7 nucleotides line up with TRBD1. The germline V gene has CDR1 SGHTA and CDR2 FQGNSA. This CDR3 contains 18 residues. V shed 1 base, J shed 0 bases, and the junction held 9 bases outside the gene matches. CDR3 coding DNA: TGTGCCAGCAGCTTAGTGGGGGACAGTGCGTTAGCCAAAAACATTCAGTACTTC. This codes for CASSLVGDSALAKNIQYF.

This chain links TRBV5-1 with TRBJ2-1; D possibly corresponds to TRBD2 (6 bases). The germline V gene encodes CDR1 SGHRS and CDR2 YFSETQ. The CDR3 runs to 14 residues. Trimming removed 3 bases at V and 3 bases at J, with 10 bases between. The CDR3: CASSSGDFYNEQFF. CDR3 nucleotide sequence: TGCGCCAGCAGCTCCGGGGACTTCTACAATGAGCAGTTCTTC.

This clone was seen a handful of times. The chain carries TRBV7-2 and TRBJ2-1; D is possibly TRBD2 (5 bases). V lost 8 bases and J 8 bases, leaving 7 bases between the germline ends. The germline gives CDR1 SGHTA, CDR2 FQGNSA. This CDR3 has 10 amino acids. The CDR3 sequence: CASGLYEQFF. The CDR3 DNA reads TGTGCCAGCGGACTTTATGAGCAGTTCTTC. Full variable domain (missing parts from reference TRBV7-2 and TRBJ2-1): GAGVSQSPSNKVTEKGKDVELRCDPISGHTALYWYRQSLGQGLEFLIYFQGNSAPDKSGLPSDRFSAERTGGSVSTLTIQRTQQEDSAVYLCASGLYEQFFGPGTRLTVL.

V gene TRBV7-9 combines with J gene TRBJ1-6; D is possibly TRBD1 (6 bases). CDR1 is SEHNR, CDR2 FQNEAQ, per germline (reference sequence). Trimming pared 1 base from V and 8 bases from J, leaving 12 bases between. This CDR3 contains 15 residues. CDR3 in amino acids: CASSLGTVGDSPLHF. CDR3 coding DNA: TGTGCCAGCAGCTTAGGGACAGTTGGTGATTCACCCCTCCACTTT.

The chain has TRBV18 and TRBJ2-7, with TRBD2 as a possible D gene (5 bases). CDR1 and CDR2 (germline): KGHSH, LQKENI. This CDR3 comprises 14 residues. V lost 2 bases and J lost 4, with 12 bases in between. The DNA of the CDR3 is TGTGCCAGCTCACCATCTAGCAGCACTTACGAGCAGTACTTC. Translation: CASSPSSSTYEQYF.

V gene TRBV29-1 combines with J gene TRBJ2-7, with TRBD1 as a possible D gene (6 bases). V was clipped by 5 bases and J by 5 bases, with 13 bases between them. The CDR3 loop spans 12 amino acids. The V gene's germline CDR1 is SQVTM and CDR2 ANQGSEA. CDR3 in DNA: TGCAGCGTTAAGGGTCAGGGGAACGAGCAGTACTTC. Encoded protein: CSVKGQGNEQYF.

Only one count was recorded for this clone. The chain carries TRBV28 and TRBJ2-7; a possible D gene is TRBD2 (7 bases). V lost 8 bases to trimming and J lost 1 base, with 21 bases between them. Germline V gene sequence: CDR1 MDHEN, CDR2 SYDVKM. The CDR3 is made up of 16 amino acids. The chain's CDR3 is CASATWGGAQSYEQYF. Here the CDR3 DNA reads TGTGCCAGCGCTACCTGGGGGGGGGCCCAGTCCTACGAGCAGTACTTC.

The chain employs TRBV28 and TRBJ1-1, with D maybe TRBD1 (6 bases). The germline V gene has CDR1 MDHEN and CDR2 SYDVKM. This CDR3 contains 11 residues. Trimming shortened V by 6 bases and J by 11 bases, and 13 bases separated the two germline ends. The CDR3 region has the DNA TGTGCCAGCAGCTCACAGGGTAAGGCTTTCTTT. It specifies CASSSQGKAFF.

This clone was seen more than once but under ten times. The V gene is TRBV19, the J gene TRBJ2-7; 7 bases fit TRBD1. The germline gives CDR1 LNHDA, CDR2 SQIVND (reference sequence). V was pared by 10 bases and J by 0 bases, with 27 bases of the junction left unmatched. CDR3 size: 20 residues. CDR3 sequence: CANQAPERTGISEDSYEQYF. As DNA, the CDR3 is TGTGCCAACCAAGCCCCAGAGAGGACAGGTATTTCTGAGGACTCCTACGAGCAGTACTTC. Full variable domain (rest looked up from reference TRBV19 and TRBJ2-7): DGGITQSPKYLFRKEGQNVTLSCEQNLNHDAMYWYRQDPGQGLRLIYYSQIVNDFQKGDIAEGYSVSREKKESFPLTVTSAQKNPTAFYLCANQAPERTGISEDSYEQYFGPGTRLTVT.

The CDR3 spells CASSGDSTEAFF. In DNA form, the CDR3 reads TGTGCCAGCAGTGGGGACAGCACTGAAGCTTTCTTT. The V gene is TRBV12-3 or TRBV12-4, the J gene TRBJ1-1, with 7 bases fitting TRBD1. V lost 5 bases, J lost 4 bases, and 1 base stayed unmatched. The CDR3 totals 12 residues.